Listed below are T cell receptor beta chains from one sample, sequenced in a study of blood T cell repertoires in COVID-19. Libraries were prepared by immunoSEQ multiplex PCR; TCRdb keeps only in-frame clonotypes and omits some of them. The sample lists 200,000 to 250,000 clones; around 80% were seen once. Material: peripheral blood. Receptor source: a woman aged 80 or over with acute or convalescent COVID-19. The conserved cysteine and the conserved F or W are not part of the CDR3 here. Size is stated for part of the rows, as once, few or many counts, or as a class when the clone is expanded.

j_gene,v_gene,abundance,CDR3aa
TRBJ2-1,TRBV6-5,-,ASSYSSIDYNEQF
TRBJ2-4,TRBV19,-,ASSIQLGRENIQY
TRBJ2-1,TRBV9,-,ASSQRGGELVHNEQF
TRBJ2-7,TRBV15,-,ATSRDPRGRSSYEQY
TRBJ2-1,TRBV7-6,-,ASSLALITGVRNEQF
TRBJ1-5,TRBV6-5,-,ASSYSNRGGQPQH
TRBJ1-2,TRBV2,-,ASSETGSGYT
TRBJ1-2,TRBV29-1,-,SGGTGYYGYT
TRBJ2-6,TRBV7-3,-,ASSLQGGGANVLT
TRBJ2-7,TRBV19,-,ASSILAGVKGEQY
TRBJ1-2,TRBV6-5,-,ASSTGDRYGYT
TRBJ2-5,TRBV7-2,-,ASSLQVTGGETQY
TRBJ2-5,TRBV4-2,-,ASSREGATKGETQY
TRBJ2-7,TRBV2,-,ASSEDRGRNEQY
TRBJ1-1,TRBV18,-,ASSPGTEAF
TRBJ2-2,TRBV9,-,ASSLRTGVGGELF
TRBJ1-5,TRBV7-2,few,ASSWGQNNQPQH
TRBJ1-2,TRBV7-2,-,ASSPGQGYGYT
TRBJ2-7,TRBV5-1,-,ASSLQGGRGSYEQY
TRBJ1-2,TRBV9,-,ASSAGTSWGYT
TRBJ2-7,TRBV7-9,-,ASAKGTVSYEQY
TRBJ2-7,TRBV7-9,-,ASSPGDRDEQY
TRBJ2-6,TRBV6-1,-,ASSEAQRIPGANVLT
TRBJ2-5,TRBV9,few,ASSPQVTQETQY
TRBJ1-4,TRBV28,once,ASSEPTGATNEKLF
TRBJ1-6,TRBV6-1,-,ASSVGAHNSPLH
TRBJ1-2,TRBV27,-,ASRLTGTGSQYGYT
TRBJ1-1,TRBV2,-,ASSAEENTEAF
TRBJ2-6,TRBV19,-,ASSIEQAGANVLT